This T cell receptor (beta chain) was recorded in a study of blood T cell repertoires in COVID-19. Study-level information: The United States, Italy and Spain supplied acute and convalescent COVID-19 samples. T cells, B-cell-depleted T cells, or PBMCs provided the cDNA or gDNA that served as material.

As handled by the study authors: The assay estimated nucleated cells by amplifying reference gene primers. Assay used: immunoSEQ multiplex PCR; TCRdb lists only in-frame clones, some missing. V and J calls and clone size are as listed in that table; D and trimming were resolved from the DNA. This sample has 60,000 to 80,000 clones, with approximately 85% found just once. This CDR3 has 16 residues. Germline V lookup: CDR1 SGHDT, CDR2 YYEEEE. V was shortened by 4 bases and J by 1 base, with 18 bases between the two germline ends. This rearrangement joins TRBV5-6 to TRBJ2-7; D perhaps matches TRBD2 (5 bases). The TCR comes from a man in his forties or fifties with acute or convalescent COVID-19. Sequenced: peripheral blood. The CDR3 here is CASSRGRRTESYEQYF. The CDR3 nucleotides are TGTGCCAGCAGCCGCGGCCGAAGGACTGAGTCCTACGAGCAGTACTTC.